This is a list of T cell receptor beta chains from one sample in a study of technical replicates of blood from a handful of donors. The protocol was immunoSEQ multiplex PCR, while the TCRdb copy is restricted to in-frame clones and leaves out a portion. The sample lists more than 65,000 clones, approximately 94% seen once, with roughly 0.4% in the top ten. The sequencing input was T cells isolated from PBMCs. Receptors originate from a human donor in good health. Both conserved end residues are part of each CDR3. The D gene is left open where the match is weak. Clone size, where shown, is once, few, many, or a class for clones that have expanded.

d_call clone_size j_call v_call cdr3_nt cdr3_aa
NA NA TRBJ2-5 TRBV2 TGTGCCAGCAGTGGACTATCTCAAGAGACCCAGTACTTC CASSGLSQETQYF
NA once TRBJ2-5 TRBV6-1 TGTGCCAGCGGGCATCCCCGGGAGACCCAGTACTTC CASGHPRETQYF
TRBD1 NA TRBJ2-5 TRBV7-6 TGTGCCAGCAACCCCGGGACAGTAATAGAGACCCAGTACTTC CASNPGTVIETQYF
NA NA TRBJ1-1 TRBV5-6 TGTGCCAGCAGCTTCATCTTTGGCGGCACTGAAGCTTTCTTT CASSFIFGGTEAFF
NA NA TRBJ2-7 TRBV4-2 TGTGCCAGCAGCCAAGTGGGCTCCGCCTACGAGCAGTACTTC CASSQVGSAYEQYF
TRBD1 NA TRBJ1-4 TRBV7-2 TGTGCCAGCAGCGAGGGGGCCACTAATGAAAAACTGTTTTTT CASSEGATNEKLFF
NA NA TRBJ2-1 TRBV30 TGTGCCTGGGACAGTAGGCGGAGGGCTTACAATGAGCAGTTCTTC CAWDSRRRAYNEQFF
NA NA TRBJ1-5 TRBV6-6 TGTGCCAGCAGGGAGTTTAGTGAAGGGCCCCAGCATTTT CASREFSEGPQHF
NA NA TRBJ2-3 TRBV18 TGTGCCAGCTCACCACCCCCCGAGGGTCTGAGCACAGATACGCAGTATTTT CASSPPPEGLSTDTQYF
NA NA TRBJ2-2 TRBV11-3 TGTGCCAGCACTCACATCGAGGGCACCGGGGAGCTGTTTTTT CASTHIEGTGELFF
NA NA TRBJ2-7 TRBV5-1 TGCGCCAGCAGCTTGGGTGGGGGGACCTACGAGCAGTACTTC CASSLGGGTYEQYF
NA NA TRBJ1-1 TRBV6-6 TGTGCCAGCAGTTACTCGCCGGGGGCTTTCTTT CASSYSPGAFF
TRBD2 NA TRBJ2-7 TRBV4-1 TGCGCCAGCAGCCAAAGGACGGGAGGCCAAACCTACGAGCAGTACTTC CASSQRTGGQTYEQYF
NA NA TRBJ2-7 TRBV27 TGTGCCAGCAGTCTCGGCTACGAGCAGTACTTC CASSLGYEQYF
NA NA TRBJ1-5 TRBV15 TGTGCCACCAGCAGCCCTATTCAGCCCCAGCATTTT CATSSPIQPQHF
NA NA TRBJ2-3 TRBV5-6 TGTGCCAGCAGCCCCAGGGATATCGGCACAGATACGCAGTATTTT CASSPRDIGTDTQYF
NA NA TRBJ1-2 TRBV27 TGTGCCACGAGGAAGGGGTATGGCTACACCTTC CATRKGYGYTF
TRBD2 NA TRBJ2-7 TRBV4-1 TGCGCCAGCAGCTCCCGAACCGGGACTAGCCGTTACGAGCAGTACTTC CASSSRTGTSRYEQYF
TRBD1 NA TRBJ2-1 TRBV28 TGTGCCAGCAGTTTCCGACAACAGGGGGCGGATGAGCAGTTCTTC CASSFRQQGADEQFF
NA NA TRBJ2-7 TRBV7-2 TGTGCCAGCAGCTTCCGGACGCCGGGGGAGCAGTACTTC CASSFRTPGEQYF
TRBD1 NA TRBJ1-2 TRBV30 TGTTCCAACGACAGGGCCAACTATGGCTACACCTTC CSNDRANYGYTF
NA NA TRBJ2-1 TRBV4-1 TGCGCCAGCAGCCAAGATTCGGGGACAAAAGTCTTC CASSQDSGTKVF
TRBD1 once TRBJ1-1 TRBV7-2 TGTGCCAGCAGCTTAGAAAGGGGGCCGGCTTTCTTT CASSLERGPAFF
NA NA TRBJ2-1 TRBV7-9 TGTGCCAGCAGCCGGCCCGGGGACTTTAGAAATGAGCAGTTCTTC CASSRPGDFRNEQFF
TRBD1 NA TRBJ2-7 TRBV4-2 TGTGCCAGCAGCCGCCAATCTACAGGGGGCAACGAGCAGTACTTC CASSRQSTGGNEQYF
NA NA TRBJ1-2 TRBV28 TGTGCCAGCAGTTTGGCCCTAGGTGGCTACACCTTC CASSLALGGYTF
NA NA TRBJ1-2 TRBV9 TGTGCCAGCAGCGTAGCAGGGGAAGGGTACTATGGCTACACCTTC CASSVAGEGYYGYTF
TRBD1 NA TRBJ2-1 TRBV10-1 TGCGCCAGCAGTGAACACAGGGGAACATTCAATGAGCAGTTCTTC CASSEHRGTFNEQFF
NA NA TRBJ2-7 TRBV7-9 TGTGCCAGCAGCCCCGGGACACCGAGCTACGAGCAGTACTTC CASSPGTPSYEQYF